Detailed here is one T cell receptor beta chain. This specimen belongs to a study of shared clonotypes between healthy human individuals. The wider study: Donor composition was a couple of women and three men, aged 18 to 49.

This CDR3 contains 12 residues. CDR1 and CDR2 from the germline V gene are SGHKS and YYEKEE (reference sequence). Trimming cost V 0 bases and J 7 bases, with 4 bases left between them. Clones were read by immunoSEQ multiplex PCR, and TCRdb kept only the in-frame ones, dropping some. The sample has roughly 1 million clones, about 80% seen once. The V gene is TRBV5-5, the J gene TRBJ1-4, with unresolved D. The sequencing sample was made of memory CD4+ T cells sorted from blood. Subset described: CD45RA-negative fraction. This TCR was sampled from a man in his late teens or twenties in good health. The CDR3: CASSLGGEKLFF. CDR3 DNA sequence: TGTGCCAGCAGCTTGGGCGGTGAAAAACTGTTTTTT.